The sequence of this T cell receptor beta chain was determined in a study of T cell responses to AZD1222 COVID-19 vaccine. In the study overall: Pooling was applied to second doses at about 4 or about 12 weeks.

Regarding the study as a whole: Spike-specific TCR repertoires showed rising breadth and depth after two AZD1222 doses.

This CDR3 region has 16 residues. The ends lost 6 bases at V and 1 base at J; junction bases unmatched: 7. Germline V CDR1 and CDR2: MDHEN, SYDVKM. As for this clone: No antigen is known for it.

Sequenced by immunoSEQ multiplex PCR; TCRdb stores in-frame clones only, minus some. The table lists some 88,000 clones, approximately 90% of them singletons. This sequence joins TRBV28 and TRBJ2-5, with 11 positions matching TRBD2. The sequence came from an adult in good health. The sequences come from peripheral blood, collected on day 0 of AZD1222 vaccination. The CDR3 nucleotides are TGTGCCAGCAGCCAGGGGGGGACTAGCGGCCAAGAGACCCAGTACTTC. Translating gives CASSQGGTSGQETQYF.